The T cell receptor beta chain under discussion was sequenced for a study of CD8+CD57+ T cells in acquired aplastic anemia listed by TCRdb under 2018. With regard to the full study: A mean of approximately 3 ug of DNA, ranging from roughly 0.2 to 27.4 ug, was extracted from sorted CD4+ and CD8+ cells. A CD8+CD57+ expansion meant a frequency higher than the mean frequency seen in healthy subjects. Findings and caveats that apply to the study as a whole: Patients and healthy controls showed no significant difference in CD8+ Simpson's diversity (P=0.060). Roughly 29 CD8+ CDR3 sequences were found in both patients and controls but appeared to be highly expressed in patients and within the immunodominant clones of the patients.

Genomic DNA served as template for TCR beta VDJ combination and CDR3 sequence profiling. An Illumina HiSeq 2000 was used for TCR repertoire sequencing. The published analysis was carried out like this. Repertoire assessment relied on Simpson's diversity index, CDR3 size and DJ length profiles, and TRBV/TRBJ rearrangement plots. The most abundant DNA sequence in the deep sequencing data was defined as the immunodominant clone. CDR3 amino acid sequences were screened for sharing across subjects and were compared with published repertoires and the VDJdb database. The public reads were reanalyzed by TCRdb: fastp trimming at Q25, MiXCR alignment, in-frame beta chains only. CDR3 protein sequences are deduplicated, and each keeps its most common genes and DNA. The authors' filters were not applied to this entry. This sample gives roughly 170,000 distinct CDR3 sequences in total; nearly 50% of them show up just once. Approximately 12% of the sample belongs to the ten largest clones.

Flow cytometry had shown CD8+CD57+ cell expansion in the patients selected for sequencing. All patients had severe acquired aplastic anemia diagnosed by International Study of Aplastic Anemia and Agranulocytosis and Camitta criteria. At the time blood was sampled, none of the patients had received any therapy. In the study, sorted CD4+ and CD8+ blood T cells from patients with severe aplastic anemia and from healthy subjects underwent deep sequencing of TCR repertoires. Patients were enrolled in the USA under clinicaltrials.gov protocols 00001620, 01623167, 00001397, 00071045, 00081523 and 00961064. Ficoll-Paque density gradient centrifugation was used to isolate peripheral blood mononuclear cells. Before DNA extraction, CD4+ and CD8+ T cells were sorted with FACS or magnetic beads. Ten or more counts support this clonotype. Its antigen target is currently unknown. Per-nucleotide qualities are absent, and no much larger clonotype sits a single base away.

CDR1 DFQATT and CDR2 SNEGSKA are derived from the germline V gene (reference sequence). From V the trimming removes 6 bases and from J it removes 2 bases, while the gene matches leave 8 bases of the junction unaccounted for. From its cysteine to its phenylalanine, the CDR3 spans 15 amino acids. The DNA shown is the 45-base CDR3, in frame from base 1. This TCR came from a human donor with aplastic anemia. Sequenced sample: sorted CD4+, CD8+, or CD8+CD57+ T cells (not recorded which) from PBMCs. The chain links TRBV20-1 with TRBJ2-3, with 10 central nucleotides matching TRBD1. The DNA sequence follows: TGCAGTGCCCGGGACAGGGGATTAGACACAGATACGCAGTATTTT. It is translated as CSARDRGLDTDTQYF.